One sample yielded the 2 T cell receptor beta chains listed below, sequenced in a study of T cells expressing NK-cell markers. With the 5' RACE reads reprocessed, TCRdb shows one record per CDR3 protein and no DNA. Across about 260,000 distinct CDR3 sequences, the top ten clones capture 4% to 5% of the sample. The sequenced sample was blood T cells: a sorted CD56 or NKG2C T cell subset, CD4+ or CD8+ T cells, or bulk PBMC T cells (not recorded which). These receptors originate from a woman aged 18 to 75 in good health.

V gene TRBV5-1 combines with J gene TRBJ2-4; TCRdb calls TRBD2, which cannot be checked without DNA. The CDR3 sequence is 18 residues long. Germline V gene sequence: CDR1 SGHRS, CDR2 YFSETQ. The chain's CDR3 is CASSLGSAGGLAKNIQYF.

The chain joins TRBV28 to TRBJ1-2. The germline V gene has CDR1 MDHEN and CDR2 SYDVKM. This CDR3 has 12 residues. The CDR3 here is CASSLSGYGYTF.